The rows below give T cell receptor beta chains drawn from one sample of a study of post-analysis software for immune sequencing data. TCRdb analysed the PCR reads with MiXCR anew, one entry per CDR3 protein. Of hundreds of thousands of distinct CDR3 sequences listed, 55% to 60% are singletons. Source material: blood. These receptors were taken from a girl aged 2 to 9 with multiple sclerosis. The CDR3 runs from the conserved cysteine through the conserved F or W. The D gene is left open where the match is weak. Clone size is shown for a subset of rows, as once, few, many or a class of expanded clone.

NA,TRBJ2-5,TRBD2,TRBV29-1,CSVEASGIGETQYF,TGCAGCGTTGAGGCTAGCGGGATCGGGGAGACCCAGTACTTC
few,TRBJ2-1,TRBD2,TRBV12-3/TRBV12-4,CASTEGLAGYTSYNEQFF,TGTGCCAGCACCGAGGGACTAGCGGGCTATACCTCCTACAATGAGCAGTTCTTC
NA,TRBJ2-1,NA,TRBV7-3,CASSPFSVGSSSYNEQFF,TGTGCCAGCAGCCCCTTTTCAGTGGGGTCGAGCTCCTACAATGAGCAGTTCTTC
NA,TRBJ1-1,NA,TRBV29-1,CSVVGRGERGNTEAFF,TGCAGCGTTGTAGGTAGAGGGGAAAGAGGGAACACTGAAGCTTTCTTT
NA,TRBJ2-3,TRBD2,TRBV20-1,CSAIHRTGGQDTQYF,TGCAGTGCTATCCACCGAACGGGAGGACAAGATACGCAGTATTTT
NA,TRBJ1-5,NA,TRBV20-1,CSARWGAGGQPQHF,TGCAGTGCTAGATGGGGGGCGGGGGGTCAGCCCCAGCATTTT
few,TRBJ2-7,NA,TRBV10-3,CAITADNNDEQYF,TGTGCCATCACGGCGGACAATAACGACGAGCAGTACTTC
NA,TRBJ2-3,NA,TRBV9,CASSDGLTLTDTQYF,TGTGCCAGCAGCGACGGACTTACTCTCACAGATACGCAGTATTTT
NA,TRBJ2-5,NA,TRBV20-1,CSARDRLKSETQYF,TGCAGTGCTAGAGATCGTCTCAAGTCGGAGACCCAGTACTTC
NA,TRBJ2-4,NA,TRBV20-1,CSAGLRRTKNIQYF,TGCAGTGCAGGACTGCGGAGGACCAAAAACATTCAGTACTTC
few,TRBJ2-1,TRBD2,TRBV12-3/TRBV12-4,CASSSGTSGANEQFF,TGTGCCAGCAGCTCCGGGACTAGCGGGGCCAATGAGCAGTTCTTC
NA,TRBJ2-7,TRBD1,TRBV20-1,CSAGTPGGAGVTYEQYF,TGCAGTGCTGGGACCCCAGGGGGCGCAGGCGTCACCTACGAGCAGTACTTC
NA,TRBJ1-1,NA,TRBV29-1,CSARRGADTEAFF,TGCAGCGCCAGGAGGGGGGCCGACACTGAAGCTTTCTTT
few,TRBJ2-1,NA,TRBV24-1,CATRTGFSSYNEQFF,TGTGCCACCAGGACCGGTTTCAGCTCCTACAATGAGCAGTTCTTC
NA,TRBJ1-2,TRBD1,TRBV5-5,CASSTPGGAYGYTF,TGTGCCAGCAGCACCCCAGGGGGCGCGTATGGCTACACCTTC
NA,TRBJ1-2,NA,TRBV6-2/TRBV6-3,CASSWGGGTYGYTF,TGTGCCAGCAGTTGGGGCGGCGGTACCTATGGCTACACCTTC
NA,TRBJ1-4,NA,TRBV6-1,CASSPGRGTRHNEKLFF,TGTGCCAGCAGTCCCGGTCGGGGGACGCGCCACAATGAAAAACTGTTTTTT
NA,TRBJ1-2,NA,TRBV28,CASSGPSGRDDQHYGYTF,TGTGCCAGCAGTGGACCGTCGGGGAGGGACGATCAACACTATGGCTACACCTTC
NA,TRBJ2-5,NA,TRBV20-1,CSARDPSAGQGNQETQYF,TGCAGTGCTAGAGATCCCTCAGCGGGACAAGGGAACCAAGAGACCCAGTACTTC
NA,TRBJ2-1,TRBD2,TRBV7-3,CASSLLGAGVAEQFF,TGTGCCAGCAGCTTGCTAGGGGCGGGAGTGGCCGAGCAGTTCTTC
NA,TRBJ1-2,TRBD1,TRBV7-2,CASSSPGQFYGYTF,TGTGCCAGCAGCTCGCCGGGACAGTTCTATGGCTACACCTTC
NA,TRBJ2-5,NA,TRBV7-8,CASSAGGVQETQYF,TGTGCCAGCAGCGCCGGCGGGGTACAAGAGACCCAGTACTTC
NA,TRBJ2-7,NA,TRBV5-5,CASSPNGHDRFYEQYF,TGTGCCAGCAGCCCGAACGGCCACGATCGTTTCTACGAGCAGTACTTC
NA,TRBJ1-1,NA,TRBV20-1,CSARDPSIGEAEAFF,TGCAGTGCTAGAGATCCCAGTATCGGGGAAGCTGAAGCTTTCTTT
NA,TRBJ1-2,NA,TRBV29-1,CSGMGVSYGYTF,TGCAGCGGAATGGGGGTATCCTATGGCTACACCTTC
NA,TRBJ1-1,NA,TRBV12-3/TRBV12-4,CASSFISKRGPGSNTEAFF,TGTGCCAGCAGTTTCATTTCGAAGAGGGGTCCAGGCTCGAACACTGAAGCTTTCTTT
few,TRBJ2-3,NA,TRBV11-2,CASSLDDLDHVRTDTQYF,TGTGCCAGCAGCTTAGATGATCTAGATCATGTTCGCACAGATACGCAGTATTTT
NA,TRBJ2-1,NA,TRBV29-1,CSVDSVGDDHYNEQFF,TGCAGCGTTGATTCCGTCGGCGATGACCACTACAATGAGCAGTTCTTC
NA,TRBJ2-4,TRBD2,TRBV5-1,CASSLLAGTHLAKNIQYF,TGCGCCAGCAGCCTACTAGCGGGGACCCATCTAGCCAAAAACATTCAGTACTTC
NA,TRBJ1-1,NA,TRBV15,CATSSGTEAFF,TGTGCCACCAGCAGCGGAACTGAAGCTTTCTTT